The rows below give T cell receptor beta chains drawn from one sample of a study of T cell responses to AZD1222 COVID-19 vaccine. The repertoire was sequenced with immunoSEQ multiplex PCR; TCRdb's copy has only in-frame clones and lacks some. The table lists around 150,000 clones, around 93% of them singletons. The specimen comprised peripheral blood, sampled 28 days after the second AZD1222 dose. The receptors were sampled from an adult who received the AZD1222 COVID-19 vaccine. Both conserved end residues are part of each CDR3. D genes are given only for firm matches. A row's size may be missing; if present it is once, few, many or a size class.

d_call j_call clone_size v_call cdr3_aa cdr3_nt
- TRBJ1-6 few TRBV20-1 CSASPTGNSPLHF TGCAGTGCTAGTCCCACGGGGAATTCACCCCTCCACTTT
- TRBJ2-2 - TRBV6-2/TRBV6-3 CASSYANRGTGELFF TGTGCCAGCAGTTACGCCAACCGCGGGACCGGGGAGCTGTTTTTT
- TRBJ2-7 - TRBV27 CASSLSGVFTYEQYF TGTGCCAGCAGTTTATCAGGGGTCTTTACCTACGAGCAGTACTTC
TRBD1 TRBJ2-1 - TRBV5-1 CASSPGTANEQFF TGCGCCAGCAGCCCCGGGACAGCGAATGAGCAGTTCTTC
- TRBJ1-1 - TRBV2 CASSEGTKAFF TGTGCCAGCAGTGAAGGGACAAAAGCTTTCTTT
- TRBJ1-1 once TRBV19 CASMAAQAFF TGTGCCAGTATGGCCGCTCAAGCTTTCTTT
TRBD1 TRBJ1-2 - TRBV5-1 CASSSGQGARGYTF TGCGCCAGCAGCTCAGGACAGGGGGCGAGAGGCTACACCTTC
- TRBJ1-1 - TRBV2 CASSVNRVKAFF TGTGCCAGCAGTGTTAACAGGGTCAAGGCTTTCTTT
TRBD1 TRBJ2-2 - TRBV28 CASSLRDRDTGELFF TGTGCCAGCAGTCTCCGGGACAGGGACACCGGGGAGCTGTTTTTT
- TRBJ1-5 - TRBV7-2 CASSPTANQPQHF TGTGCCAGCAGTCCGACAGCGAATCAGCCCCAGCATTTT
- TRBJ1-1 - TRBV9 CASSIGGNTEAFF TGTGCCAGCAGCATCGGCGGGAACACTGAAGCTTTCTTT
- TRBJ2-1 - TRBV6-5 CASSYGGYGEQFF TGTGCCAGCAGTTACGGTGGGTACGGTGAGCAGTTCTTC
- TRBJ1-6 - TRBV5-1 CASSLAPDPNSPLHF TGCGCCAGCAGCTTGGCCCCGGACCCAAATTCACCCCTCCACTTT
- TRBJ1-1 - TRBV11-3 CASTSSGRWGAQDTEAFF TGTGCCAGCACATCCTCAGGCCGATGGGGGGCCCAGGACACTGAAGCTTTCTTT
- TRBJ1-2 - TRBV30 CAWSVSGAYGYTF TGTGCCTGGAGTGTTTCGGGCGCATATGGCTACACCTTC
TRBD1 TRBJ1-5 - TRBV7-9 CASRGQGNQPQHF TGTGCCAGCAGGGGACAGGGCAATCAGCCCCAGCATTTT
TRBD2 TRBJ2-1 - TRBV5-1 CASSSSGGGFNEQFF TGCGCCAGCAGCTCCTCCGGGGGGGGCTTCAATGAGCAGTTCTTC
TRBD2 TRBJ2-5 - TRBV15 CATSGTSGQETQYF TGTGCCACCAGCGGCACTAGCGGACAAGAGACCCAGTACTTC
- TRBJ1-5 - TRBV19 CASSIVIGNQPQHF TGTGCCAGTAGTATAGTTATAGGGAATCAGCCCCAGCATTTT
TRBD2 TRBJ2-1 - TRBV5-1 CASSFGTSVEQFF TGCGCCAGCAGCTTCGGGACTAGCGTTGAGCAGTTCTTC
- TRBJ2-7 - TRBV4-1 CASSQAPTGQFYEQYF TGCGCCAGCAGCCAAGCCCCGACAGGTCAGTTCTACGAGCAGTACTTC
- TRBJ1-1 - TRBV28 CASSWGGTEAFF TGTGCCAGCAGTTGGGGGGGGACTGAAGCTTTCTTT
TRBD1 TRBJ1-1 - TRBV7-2 CASSPGQPGGEAFF TGTGCCAGCAGCCCGGGACAGCCCGGCGGTGAAGCTTTCTTT
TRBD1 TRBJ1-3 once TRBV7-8 CASSLTGYPGNTIYF TGTGCCAGCAGCTTGACAGGGTACCCTGGAAACACCATATATTTT
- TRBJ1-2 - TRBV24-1 CATSDLAGYTF TGTGCCACCAGTGATCTGGCTGGCTACACCTTC
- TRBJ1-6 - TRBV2 CASSYNLALHF TGTGCCAGCAGTTACAATCTAGCCCTCCACTTT
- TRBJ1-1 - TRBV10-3 CAISESDRPGAFF TGTGCCATCAGTGAGTCCGACAGGCCTGGGGCTTTCTTT
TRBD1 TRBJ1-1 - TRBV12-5 CASGVGQGDTEAFF TGTGCTAGTGGAGTAGGACAGGGCGACACTGAAGCTTTCTTT
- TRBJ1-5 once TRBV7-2 CASSMYISESNQPQHF TGTGCCAGCAGCATGTACATTTCTGAGAGCAATCAGCCCCAGCATTTT
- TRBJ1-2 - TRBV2 CASPARGSNYGYTF TGTGCCAGCCCTGCCCGAGGCTCTAACTATGGCTACACCTTC
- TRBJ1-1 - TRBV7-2 CASSFTGATEAFF TGTGCCAGCAGCTTTACAGGAGCCACTGAAGCTTTCTTT
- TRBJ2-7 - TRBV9 CASSVRDNYEQYF TGTGCCAGCAGCGTACGGGACAACTACGAGCAGTACTTC
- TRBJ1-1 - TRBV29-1 CSGGVDTEAFF TGCAGCGGGGGGGTCGACACTGAAGCTTTCTTT
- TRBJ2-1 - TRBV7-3 CASAVQAFSYNEQFF TGTGCCAGCGCAGTACAGGCCTTCTCCTACAATGAGCAGTTCTTC
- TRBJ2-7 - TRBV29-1 CSVEDPGASAGLYEQYF TGCAGCGTTGAAGATCCGGGGGCCTCCGCGGGGCTCTACGAGCAGTACTTC
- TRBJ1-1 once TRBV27 CASSLSKGGNTEAFF TGTGCCAGCAGTTTATCGAAGGGGGGAAACACTGAAGCTTTCTTT
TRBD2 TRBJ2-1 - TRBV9 CASSVGGGGGPNEQFF TGTGCCAGCAGCGTAGGAGGCGGGGGGGGTCCCAATGAGCAGTTCTTC
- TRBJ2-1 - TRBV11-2 CASSLAGATYNEQFF TGTGCCAGCAGCTTAGCGGGGGCCACCTACAATGAGCAGTTCTTC
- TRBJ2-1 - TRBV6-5 CASSYSLARGEQFF TGTGCCAGCAGTTACTCGTTGGCTCGCGGTGAGCAGTTCTTC